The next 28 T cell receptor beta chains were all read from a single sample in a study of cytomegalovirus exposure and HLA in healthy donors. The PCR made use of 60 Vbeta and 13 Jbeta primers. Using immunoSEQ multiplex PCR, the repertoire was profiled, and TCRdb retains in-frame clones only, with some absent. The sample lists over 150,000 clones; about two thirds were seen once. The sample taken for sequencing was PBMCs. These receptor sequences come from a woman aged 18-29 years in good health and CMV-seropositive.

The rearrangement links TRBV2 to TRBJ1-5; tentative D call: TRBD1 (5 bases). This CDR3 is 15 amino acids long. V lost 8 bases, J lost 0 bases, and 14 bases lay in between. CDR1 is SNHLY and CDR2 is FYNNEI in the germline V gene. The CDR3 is CASGTQGGSNQPQHF. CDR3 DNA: TGTGCCAGCGGTACTCAGGGAGGTAGCAATCAGCCCCAGCATTTT.

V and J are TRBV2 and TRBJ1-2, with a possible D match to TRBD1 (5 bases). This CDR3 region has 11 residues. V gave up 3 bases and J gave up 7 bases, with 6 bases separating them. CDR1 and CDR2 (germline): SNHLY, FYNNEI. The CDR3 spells CASSDRAGYTF. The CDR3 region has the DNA TGTGCCAGCAGTGACAGGGCTGGCTACACCTTC. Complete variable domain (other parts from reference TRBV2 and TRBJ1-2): EPEVTQTPSHQVTQMGQEVILRCVPISNHLYFYWYRQILGQKVEFLVSFYNNEISEKSEIFDDQFSVERPDGSNFTLKIRSTKLEDSAMYFCASSDRAGYTFGSGTRLTVV.

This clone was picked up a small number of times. The CDR3 region has the DNA TGTGCCAGCAGGCGAGGAGGGAGCAATCAGCCCCAGCATTTT. Translating gives CASRRGGSNQPQHF. This chain links TRBV27 with TRBJ1-5; D remains unclear. The CDR3 extends over 14 amino acids. CDR1 and CDR2 from the germline V gene are MNHEY and SMNVEV (reference sequence). The V and J ends lost 6 bases and 1 base respectively, with 10 bases between them.

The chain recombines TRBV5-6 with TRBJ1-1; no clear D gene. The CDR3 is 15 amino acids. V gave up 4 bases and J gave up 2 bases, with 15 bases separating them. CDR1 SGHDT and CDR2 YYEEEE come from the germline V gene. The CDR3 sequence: CASSAEPAGNTEAFF. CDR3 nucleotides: TGTGCCAGCAGCGCTGAACCAGCAGGCAACACTGAAGCTTTCTTT.

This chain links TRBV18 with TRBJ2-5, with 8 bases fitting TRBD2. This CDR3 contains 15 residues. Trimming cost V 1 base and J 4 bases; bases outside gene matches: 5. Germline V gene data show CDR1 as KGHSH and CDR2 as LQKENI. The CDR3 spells CASSPLSGSVETQYF. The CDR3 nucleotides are TGTGCCAGCTCACCACTCAGCGGGAGTGTAGAGACCCAGTACTTC.

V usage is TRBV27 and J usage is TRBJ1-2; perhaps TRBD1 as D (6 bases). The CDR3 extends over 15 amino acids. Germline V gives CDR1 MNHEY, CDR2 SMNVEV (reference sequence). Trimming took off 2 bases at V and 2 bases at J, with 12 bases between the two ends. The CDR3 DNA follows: TGTGCCAGCAGTTTAGGGCCCAGGGGCAACTATGGCTACACCTTC. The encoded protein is CASSLGPRGNYGYTF.

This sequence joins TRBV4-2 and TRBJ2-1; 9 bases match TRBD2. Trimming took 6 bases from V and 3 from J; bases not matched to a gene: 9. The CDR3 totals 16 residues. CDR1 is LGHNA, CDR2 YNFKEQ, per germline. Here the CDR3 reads CASSLTLAGDYNEQFF. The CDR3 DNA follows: TGTGCCAGCAGTCTGACTTTAGCGGGGGACTACAATGAGCAGTTCTTC.

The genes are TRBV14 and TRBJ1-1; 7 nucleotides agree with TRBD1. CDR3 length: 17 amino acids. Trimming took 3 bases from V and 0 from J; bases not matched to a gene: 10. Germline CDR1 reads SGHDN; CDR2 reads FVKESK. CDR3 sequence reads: CASSQPLRGQMNTEAFF. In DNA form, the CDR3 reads TGTGCCAGCAGCCAGCCGCTCCGGGGACAGATGAACACTGAAGCTTTCTTT. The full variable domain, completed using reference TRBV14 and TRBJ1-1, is EAGVTQFPSHSVIEKGQTVTLRCDPISGHDNLYWYRRVMGKEIKFLLHFVKESKQDESGMPNNRFLAERTGGTYSTLKVQPAELEDSGVYFCASSQPLRGQMNTEAFFGQGTRLTVV.

CDR3 loop: CASSRMRGRSSYEQYF. The CDR3 DNA reads TGTGCCAGCAGCCGCATGCGGGGGAGGAGCTCCTACGAGCAGTACTTC. The chain couples TRBV7-2 to TRBJ2-7; TRBD2 matches at 7 bases. The length of the CDR3 is 16 residues. In germline, CDR1 is SGHTA, CDR2 FQGNSA. The J segment lost 0 bases and the V segment lost 5 bases, leaving 10 bases of the junction unmatched.

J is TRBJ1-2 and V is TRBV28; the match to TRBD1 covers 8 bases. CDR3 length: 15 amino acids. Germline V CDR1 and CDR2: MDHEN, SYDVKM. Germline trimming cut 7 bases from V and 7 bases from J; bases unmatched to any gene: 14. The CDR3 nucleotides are TGTGCCAGCATTCCGGGACAGGCGCCATTTGGTGGCTACACCTTC. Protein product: CASIPGQAPFGGYTF.

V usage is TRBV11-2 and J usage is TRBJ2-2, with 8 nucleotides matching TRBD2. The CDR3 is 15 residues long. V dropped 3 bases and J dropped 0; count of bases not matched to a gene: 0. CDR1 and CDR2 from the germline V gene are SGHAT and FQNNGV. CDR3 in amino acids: CASSLRGANTGELFF. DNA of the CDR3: TGTGCCAGCAGCTTGCGGGGGGCGAACACCGGGGAGCTGTTTTTT.

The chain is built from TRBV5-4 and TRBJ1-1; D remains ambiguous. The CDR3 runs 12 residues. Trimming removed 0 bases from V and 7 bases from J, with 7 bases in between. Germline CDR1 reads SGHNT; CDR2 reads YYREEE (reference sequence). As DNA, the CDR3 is TGTGCCAGCAGCTTGGGGCAGTTTGAAGCTTTCTTT. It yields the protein CASSLGQFEAFF. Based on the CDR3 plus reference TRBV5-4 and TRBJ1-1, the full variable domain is ETGVTQSPTHLIKTRGQQVTLRCSSQSGHNTVSWYQQALGQGPQFIFQYYREEENGRGNFPPRFSGLQFPNYSSELNVNALELDDSALYLCASSLGQFEAFFGQGTRLTVV.

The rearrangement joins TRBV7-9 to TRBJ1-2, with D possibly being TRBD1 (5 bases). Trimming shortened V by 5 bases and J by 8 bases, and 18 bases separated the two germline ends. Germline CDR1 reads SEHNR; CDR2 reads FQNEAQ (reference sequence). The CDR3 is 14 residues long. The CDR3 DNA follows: TGTGCCAGCAGCCCCACCGACAGTACAATCGGCTACACCTTC. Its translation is CASSPTDSTIGYTF. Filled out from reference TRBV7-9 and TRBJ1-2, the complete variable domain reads DTGVSQNPRHKITKRGQNVTFRCDPISEHNRLYWYRQTLGQGPEFLTYFQNEAQLEKSRLLSDRFSAERPKGSFSTLEIQRTEQGDSAMYLCASSPTDSTIGYTFGSGTRLTVV.

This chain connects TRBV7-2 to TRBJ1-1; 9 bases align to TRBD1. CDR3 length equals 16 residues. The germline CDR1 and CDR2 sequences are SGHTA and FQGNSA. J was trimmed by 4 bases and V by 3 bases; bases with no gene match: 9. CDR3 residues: CASSFYTTGGGTEAFF. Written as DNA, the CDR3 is TGTGCCAGCAGCTTTTACACCACAGGGGGCGGCACTGAAGCTTTCTTT.

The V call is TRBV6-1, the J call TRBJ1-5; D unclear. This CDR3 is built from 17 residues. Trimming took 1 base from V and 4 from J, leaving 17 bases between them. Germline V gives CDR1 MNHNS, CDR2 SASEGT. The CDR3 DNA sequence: TGTGCCAGCAGTGAAGGTTACGTGGGGAGGAGTAATCAGCCCCAGCATTTT. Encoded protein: CASSEGYVGRSNQPQHF.

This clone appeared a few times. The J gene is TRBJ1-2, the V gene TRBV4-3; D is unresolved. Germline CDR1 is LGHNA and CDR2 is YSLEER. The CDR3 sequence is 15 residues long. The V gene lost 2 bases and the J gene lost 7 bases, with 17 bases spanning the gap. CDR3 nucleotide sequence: TGCGCCAGCAGCCAACAGAGGGAGGCCCGGAGTGGCTACACCTTC. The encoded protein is CASSQQREARSGYTF.

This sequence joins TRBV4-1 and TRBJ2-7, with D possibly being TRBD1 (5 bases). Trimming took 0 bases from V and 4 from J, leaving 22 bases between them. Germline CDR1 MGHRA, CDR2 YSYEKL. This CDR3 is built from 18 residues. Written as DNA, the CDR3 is TGCGCCAGCAGCCAAGATCAGGTTGTGGGGCAAGTCGGGTACGAGCAGTACTTC. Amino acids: CASSQDQVVGQVGYEQYF.

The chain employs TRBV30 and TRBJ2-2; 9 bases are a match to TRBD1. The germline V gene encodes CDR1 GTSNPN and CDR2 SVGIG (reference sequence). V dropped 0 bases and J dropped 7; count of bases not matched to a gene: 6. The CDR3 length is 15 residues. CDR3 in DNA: TGTGCCTGGAGTGTATGGGACAGGGCGGGCGGGGAGCTGTTTTTT. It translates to CAWSVWDRAGGELFF.

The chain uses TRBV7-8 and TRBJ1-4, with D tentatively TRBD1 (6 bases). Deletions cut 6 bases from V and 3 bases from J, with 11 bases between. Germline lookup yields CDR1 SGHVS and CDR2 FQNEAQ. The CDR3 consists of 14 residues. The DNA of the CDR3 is TGTGCCAGCAGAGAGGGGGTACCTAATGAAAAACTGTTTTTT. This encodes CASREGVPNEKLFF. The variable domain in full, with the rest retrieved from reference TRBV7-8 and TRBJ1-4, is GAGVSQSPRYKVAKRGQDVALRCDPISGHVSLFWYQQALGQGPEFLTYFQNEAQLDKSGLPSDRFFAERPEGSVSTLKIQRTQQEDSAVYLCASREGVPNEKLFFGSGTQLSVL.

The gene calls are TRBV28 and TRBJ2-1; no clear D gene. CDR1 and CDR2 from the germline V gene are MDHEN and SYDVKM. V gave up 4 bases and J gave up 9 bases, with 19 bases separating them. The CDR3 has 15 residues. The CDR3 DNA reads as TGTGCCAGCAGTTCCCTTCCATCCCTAGAAGCTGAGCAGTTCTTC. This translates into CASSSLPSLEAEQFF.

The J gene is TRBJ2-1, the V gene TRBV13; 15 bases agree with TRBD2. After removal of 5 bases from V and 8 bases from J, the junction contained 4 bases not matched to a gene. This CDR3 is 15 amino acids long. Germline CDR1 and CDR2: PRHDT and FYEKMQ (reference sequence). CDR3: CASSRTSGGADEQFF. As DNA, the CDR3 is TGTGCCAGCAGCCGGACTAGCGGGGGGGCTGATGAGCAGTTCTTC.

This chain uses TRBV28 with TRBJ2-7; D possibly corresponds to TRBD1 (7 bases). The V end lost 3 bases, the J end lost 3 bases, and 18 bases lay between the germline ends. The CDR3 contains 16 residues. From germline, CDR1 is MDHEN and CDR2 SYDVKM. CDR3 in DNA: TGTGCCAGCAGTTTTAGCGGCGGCAGGGGGGACTACGAGCAGTACTTC. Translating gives CASSFSGGRGDYEQYF.

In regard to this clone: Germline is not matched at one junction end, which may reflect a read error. CDR3 sequence (DNA): TGCAGCGCTGAAGGCGGAAGCACTGAAGCTTTCTTT. Encoded protein: CSAEGGSTEAFF. This chain uses TRBV29-1 with TRBJ1-1; no clear D. The CDR3 has 12 amino acids. The germline CDR1 and CDR2 sequences are SQVTM and ANQGSEA.

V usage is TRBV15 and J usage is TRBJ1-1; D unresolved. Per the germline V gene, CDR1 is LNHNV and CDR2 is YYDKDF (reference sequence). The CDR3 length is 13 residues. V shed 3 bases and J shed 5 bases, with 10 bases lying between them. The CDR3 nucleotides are TGTGCCACCAGCAGGCGATGGAGGACTGAAGCTTTCTTT. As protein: CATSRRWRTEAFF.

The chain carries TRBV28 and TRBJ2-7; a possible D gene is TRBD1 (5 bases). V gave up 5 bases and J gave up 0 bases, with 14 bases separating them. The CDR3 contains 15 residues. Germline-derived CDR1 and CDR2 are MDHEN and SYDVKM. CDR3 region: CASSVTGRASYEQYF. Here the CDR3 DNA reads TGTGCCAGCAGTGTTACAGGCAGGGCCTCCTACGAGCAGTACTTC.

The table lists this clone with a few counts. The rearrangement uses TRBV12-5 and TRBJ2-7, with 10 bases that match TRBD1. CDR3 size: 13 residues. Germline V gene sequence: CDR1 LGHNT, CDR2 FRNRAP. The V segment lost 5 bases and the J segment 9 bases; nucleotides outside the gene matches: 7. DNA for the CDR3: TGTGCTAGTGGTGGCAGACAGGGGGCACGGCAGTACTTC. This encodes CASGGRQGARQYF.

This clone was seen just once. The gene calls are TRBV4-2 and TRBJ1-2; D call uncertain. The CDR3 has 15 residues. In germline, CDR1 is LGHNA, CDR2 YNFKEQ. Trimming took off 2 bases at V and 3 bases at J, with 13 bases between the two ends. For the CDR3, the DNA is TGTGCCAGCAGCCAACCTACAGCGGTCGACTATGGCTACACCTTC. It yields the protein CASSQPTAVDYGYTF.

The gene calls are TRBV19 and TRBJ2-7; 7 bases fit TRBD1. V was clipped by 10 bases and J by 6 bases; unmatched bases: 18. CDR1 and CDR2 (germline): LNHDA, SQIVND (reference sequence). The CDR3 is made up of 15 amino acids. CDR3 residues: CATRTGLMEFGEQYF. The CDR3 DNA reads TGTGCCACACGGACAGGTCTTATGGAATTTGGCGAGCAGTACTTC.